A selection of T cell receptor beta chains follows, all from one sample in a study of OX40 agonist ivuxolimab in advanced cancers. Libraries were prepared by immunoSEQ multiplex PCR; TCRdb keeps only in-frame clonotypes and omits some of them. The repertoire holds about 78,000 clones, with approximately 84% as singletons. Sample: CD4+ or CD8+ T cells sorted from blood, taken in a trial of the OX40 agonist ivuxolimab. These receptors came from an adult with an advanced solid tumor such as melanoma, head and neck, liver or kidney cancer. Both conserved end residues are trimmed from each CDR3.

TRBJ1-4 | TRBV5-1 | ASSFGAATNEKLF
TRBJ1-3 | TRBV19 | ASSVGLSSGNTIY
TRBJ2-2 | TRBV11-3 | ASGTANTGELF
TRBJ2-2 | TRBV5-4 | ASSPQRSSGHTGELF
TRBJ1-5 | TRBV28 | ASSPPENSNQPQH
TRBJ2-1 | TRBV7-2 | ASSLSPVNEQF
TRBJ2-5 | TRBV7-2 | ASSPWGNQETQY
TRBJ1-2 | TRBV18 | ASSPQRADYGYT
TRBJ2-5 | TRBV18 | ASSSLLETQY
TRBJ2-2 | TRBV28 | ASSLSPRTGKAGELF
TRBJ1-2 | TRBV5-1 | ASSPGVPGYGYT
TRBJ1-1 | TRBV30 | AWTQDSNTEAF
TRBJ2-3 | TRBV12-5 | ASGLFAGGAPITDTQY
TRBJ1-1 | TRBV28 | ASNKRGAPNTEAF
TRBJ2-2 | TRBV7-9 | ASSLGVQTFNTGELF
TRBJ2-5 | TRBV7-9 | ASRVAGGHSETQY
TRBJ2-1 | TRBV6-4 | ASSAGTGFYNEQF
TRBJ1-1 | TRBV14 | ASSQAIGVMNTEAF
TRBJ1-6 | TRBV2 | ASSPRDVSYNSPLH
TRBJ2-5 | TRBV5-6 | ASSPLVGGDPRETQY
TRBJ1-1 | TRBV5-1 | ASSQTGGENTEAF
TRBJ2-5 | TRBV7-9 | ASSLVAGTQETQY
TRBJ2-7 | TRBV5-6 | ASSRRQVSSYEQY
TRBJ1-6 | TRBV6-5 | ASSDRGGPSPLH
TRBJ1-3 | TRBV19 | ASSLRQGIRNTIY
TRBJ2-5 | TRBV5-1 | ASSVIAGGGETQY
TRBJ1-5 | TRBV6-1 | ASSEQIHSNQPQH
TRBJ2-2 | TRBV18 | ASSPPGRELF
TRBJ2-2 | TRBV19 | ATQRDGTGGNTGELF
TRBJ1-5 | TRBV6-1 | ASSEGRNQPQH
TRBJ2-1 | TRBV28 | ASSYRLAGKNNEQF
TRBJ2-2 | TRBV9 | ASSSGPNTGELF
TRBJ1-2 | TRBV7-2 | ASRSQGLNYGYT
TRBJ2-6 | TRBV5-4 | ASSTGHSSGANVLT
TRBJ2-2 | TRBV28 | ASSLPRTGNTGELF
TRBJ2-2 | TRBV6-6 | ASSRGGAMTGELF
TRBJ2-5 | TRBV9 | ASSVSVQETQY
TRBJ1-6 | TRBV7-2 | ASSSPVSYNSPLH
TRBJ1-2 | TRBV27 | ARLLGPYGYT
TRBJ1-4 | TRBV7-6 | ASSSQQGTNEKLF
TRBJ2-1 | TRBV5-1 | ASTASGSKVNEQF
TRBJ1-6 | TRBV19 | ASKNRISPLH
TRBJ2-5 | TRBV18 | ASSPAGGGGLETQY
TRBJ2-5 | TRBV19 | ASSQQGQETQY
TRBJ2-2 | TRBV7-7 | ASSSNGASSTGELF
TRBJ1-2 | TRBV6-6 | ASSTLKGGGYT
TRBJ1-2 | TRBV6-1 | ASTSGQYGYT
TRBJ1-2 | TRBV7-9 | ASSFNQGFNYGYT
TRBJ1-4 | TRBV2 | ASNTQGQEKLF
TRBJ1-1 | TRBV5-1 | ASSDRGSNTEAF
TRBJ2-7 | TRBV25-1 | ASSGSVPGYEQY
TRBJ2-7 | TRBV18 | ASSANIDQY